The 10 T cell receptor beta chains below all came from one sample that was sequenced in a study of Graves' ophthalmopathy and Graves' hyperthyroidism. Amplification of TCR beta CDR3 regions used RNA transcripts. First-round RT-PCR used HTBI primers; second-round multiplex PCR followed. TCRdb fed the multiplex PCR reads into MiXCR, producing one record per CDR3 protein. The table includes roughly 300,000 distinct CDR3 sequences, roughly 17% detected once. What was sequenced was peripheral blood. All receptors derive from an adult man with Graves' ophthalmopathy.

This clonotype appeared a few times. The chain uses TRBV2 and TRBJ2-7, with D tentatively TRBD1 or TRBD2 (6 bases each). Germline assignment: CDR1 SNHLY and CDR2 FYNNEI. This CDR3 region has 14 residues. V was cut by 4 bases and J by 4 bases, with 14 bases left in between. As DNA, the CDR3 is TGTGCCAGCAGTGTGTTGGGGGGCGGATACGAGCAGTACTTC. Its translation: CASSVLGGGYEQYF.

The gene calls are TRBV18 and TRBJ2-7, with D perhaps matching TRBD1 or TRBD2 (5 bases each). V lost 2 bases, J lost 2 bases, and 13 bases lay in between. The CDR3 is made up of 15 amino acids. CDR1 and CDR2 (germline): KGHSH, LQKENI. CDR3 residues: CASSPTGGGTYEQYF. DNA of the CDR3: TGTGCCAGCTCACCAACCGGTGGGGGTACCTACGAGCAGTACTTC.

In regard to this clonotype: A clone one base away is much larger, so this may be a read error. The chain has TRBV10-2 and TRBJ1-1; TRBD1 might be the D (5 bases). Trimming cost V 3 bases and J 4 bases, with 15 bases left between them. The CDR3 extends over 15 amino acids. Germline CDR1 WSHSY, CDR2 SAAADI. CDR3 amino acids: CASSERGMTTTEAFF. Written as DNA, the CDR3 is TGCGCCAGCAGTGAAAGGGGCATGACTACCACTGAAGCTTTCTTT.

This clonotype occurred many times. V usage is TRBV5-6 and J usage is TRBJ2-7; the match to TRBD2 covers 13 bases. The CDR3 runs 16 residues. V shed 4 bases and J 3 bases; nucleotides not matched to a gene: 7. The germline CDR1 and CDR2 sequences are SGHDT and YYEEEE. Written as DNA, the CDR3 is TGTGCCAGCAGCGGAGGACTAGCGGGGGACCTCTACGAGCAGTACTTC. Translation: CASSGGLAGDLYEQYF. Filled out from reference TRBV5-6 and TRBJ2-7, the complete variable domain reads DAGVTQSPTHLIKTRGQQVTLRCSPKSGHDTVSWYQQALGQGPQFIFQYYEEEERQRGNFPDRFSGHQFPNYSSELNVNALLLGDSALYLCASSGGLAGDLYEQYFGPGTRLTVT.

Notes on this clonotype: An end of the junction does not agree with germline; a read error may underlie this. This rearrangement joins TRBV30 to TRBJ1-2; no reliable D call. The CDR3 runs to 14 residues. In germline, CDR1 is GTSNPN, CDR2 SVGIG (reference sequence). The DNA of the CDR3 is TGTGCCTGGAGTATACCGGGATTTAACTATGGCTACATCTTC. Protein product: CAWSIPGFNYGYIF.

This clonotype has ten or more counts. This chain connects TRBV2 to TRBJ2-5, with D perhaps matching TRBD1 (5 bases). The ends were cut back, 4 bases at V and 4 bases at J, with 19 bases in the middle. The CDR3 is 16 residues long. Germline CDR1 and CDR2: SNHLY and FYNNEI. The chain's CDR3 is CASSVERQGGRETQYF. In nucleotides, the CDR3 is TGTGCCAGCAGTGTAGAAAGGCAGGGTGGACGAGAGACCCAGTACTTC.

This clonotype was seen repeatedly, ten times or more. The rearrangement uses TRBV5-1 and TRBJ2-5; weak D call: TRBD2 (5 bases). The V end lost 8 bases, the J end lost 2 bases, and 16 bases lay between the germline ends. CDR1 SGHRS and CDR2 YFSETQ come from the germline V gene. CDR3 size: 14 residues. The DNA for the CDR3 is TGCGCCAGTAAACGGGCGGGCTATCAAGAGACCCAGTACTTC. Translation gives CASKRAGYQETQYF. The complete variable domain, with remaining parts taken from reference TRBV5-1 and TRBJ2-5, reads KAGVTQTPRYLIKTRGQQVTLSCSPISGHRSVSWYQQTPGQGLQFLFEYFSETQRNKGNFPGRFSGRQFSNSRSEMNVSTLELGDSALYLCASKRAGYQETQYFGPGTRLLVL.

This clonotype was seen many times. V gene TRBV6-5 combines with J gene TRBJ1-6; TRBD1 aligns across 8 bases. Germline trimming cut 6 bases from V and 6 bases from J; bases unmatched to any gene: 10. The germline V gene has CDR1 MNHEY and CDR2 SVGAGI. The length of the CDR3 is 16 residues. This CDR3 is CASSADRDRLNSPLHF. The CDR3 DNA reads TGTGCCAGCAGCGCAGACCGGGACAGGCTTAATTCACCCCTCCACTTT.

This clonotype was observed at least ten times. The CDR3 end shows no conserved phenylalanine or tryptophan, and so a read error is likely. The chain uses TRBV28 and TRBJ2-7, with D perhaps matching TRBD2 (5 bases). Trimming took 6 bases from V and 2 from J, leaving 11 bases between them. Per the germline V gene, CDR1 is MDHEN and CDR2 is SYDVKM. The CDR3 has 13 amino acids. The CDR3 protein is CASRDGITYEQYL. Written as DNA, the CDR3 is TGTGCCAGCAGGGACGGGATCACCTACGAGCAGTACCTC.

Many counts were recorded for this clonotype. In nucleotides, the CDR3 is TGTGCCAGCAGTTTACCAGCGCAGAACTATGGCTACACCTTC. Translating gives CASSLPAQNYGYTF. The V and J genes are TRBV28 and TRBJ1-2; D gene uncertain. CDR1 is MDHEN, CDR2 SYDVKM, per germline. The CDR3 covers 14 residues. V lost 2 bases, J lost 2 bases, and 9 bases lay in between.